This T cell receptor beta chain was profiled in a study of cytomegalovirus exposure and HLA in healthy donors. As regards this clone: Its antigen is unknown.

PCR involved 60 Vbeta and 13 Jbeta primers. Here immunoSEQ multiplex PCR was the method, and the copy in TCRdb shows in-frame clones only, minus some. The sample comprises 99,000 or so clones, approximately 69% of which are singletons, and roughly 3% rests with the top ten. Study-wide results and caveats: Most of the TCR beta V segments (in an earlier analysis) were productive either about 87% or about 30% of the time. Indistinguishability led to the exclusion of some V segments, TRBV6-2 and TRBV6-3 included.

The V gene's germline CDR1 is SEHNR and CDR2 FQNEAQ (reference sequence). V shed 1 base and J 12 bases; nucleotides not matched to a gene: 14. The CDR3 covers 16 residues. The specimen was PBMCs. The sequence was obtained from a man aged 30-40 years in good health and CMV-seronegative. The rearrangement links TRBV7-9 to TRBJ2-7; 11 bases agree with TRBD2. This CDR3 reads CASSLGLRSGRAEAYF. CDR3 nucleotides: TGTGCCAGCAGCTTAGGCCTGCGTAGCGGGAGGGCCGAAGCGTACTTC.